Shown below are 18 T cell receptor beta chains from a single sample sequenced in a study of control samples from healthy donors and cancer patients. Assay used: immunoSEQ multiplex PCR; TCRdb lists only in-frame clones, some missing. The sample records about 52,000 clones, about 95% being singletons. The source material was blood. The receptors derive from a man in his thirties or forties in good health.

The chain recombines TRBV5-1 with TRBJ2-7; D is possibly TRBD1 (5 bases). CDR3 size: 17 residues. Per the germline V gene, CDR1 is SGHRS and CDR2 is YFSETQ. The germline V and J ends were trimmed by 3 bases and 0 bases, with 19 bases remaining between them. The CDR3: CASSYRTNLLSSYEQYF. For the CDR3, the DNA is TGCGCCAGCAGCTACCGGACAAACCTGTTAAGCTCCTACGAGCAGTACTTC.

The chain recombines TRBV27 with TRBJ1-1; D unclear. CDR1 is MNHEY and CDR2 is SMNVEV in the germline V gene (reference sequence). Trimming shortened V by 4 bases and J by 0 bases, and 9 bases separated the two germline ends. The length of the CDR3 is 14 residues. The CDR3 spells CASSSGRMNTEAFF. The CDR3 DNA reads TGTGCCAGCAGTTCGGGCAGGATGAACACTGAAGCTTTCTTT.

V gene TRBV5-1 combines with J gene TRBJ2-2, with D maybe TRBD2 (5 bases). Per the germline V gene, CDR1 is SGHRS and CDR2 is YFSETQ. The CDR3 has 16 residues. Trimming pared 3 bases from V and 1 base from J, leaving 13 bases between. The CDR3 loop reads CASSYTQRRNTGELFF. CDR3 DNA sequence: TGCGCCAGCAGCTACACCCAGCGGAGGAACACCGGGGAGCTGTTTTTT.

The V gene is TRBV13, the J gene TRBJ1-5; D unclear. Germline V gene data show CDR1 as PRHDT and CDR2 as FYEKMQ (reference sequence). Trimming took off 3 bases at V and 2 bases at J, with 14 bases between the two ends. The CDR3 sequence is 16 residues long. The CDR3 bases are TGTGCCAGCAGCTTTACTATCGGCGGAGGCAATCAGCCCCAGCATTTT. Its protein product is CASSFTIGGGNQPQHF.

This sequence joins TRBV3-1 (or the pseudogene TRBV3-2) and TRBJ1-1, with D unresolved. Germline values: CDR1 LGHDT, CDR2 YNNKEL (reference sequence). V was trimmed by 5 bases and J by 7 bases, leaving 17 bases between them. This CDR3 has 14 residues. The CDR3 DNA follows: TGTGCCAGCAGCAAAGGGAGCGTGAGCGGTGAAGCTTTCTTT. It is translated as CASSKGSVSGEAFF.

The genes are TRBV12-2 and TRBJ1-4. TRBV12-2 is noted as a pseudogene. The CDR3 loop spans 14 amino acids. CDR3 protein: CASRPSKTNEKLFF. The CDR3 bases are TGTGCAAGTCGCCCATCGAAGACTAATGAAAAACTGTTTTTT.

This rearrangement joins TRBV27 to TRBJ2-7; no clear D. V was clipped by 2 bases and J by 0 bases, with 11 bases between them. CDR3 length: 15 residues. Germline CDR1 MNHEY, CDR2 SMNVEV (reference sequence). Here the CDR3 reads CASSLGSWSSYEQYF. The CDR3 coding sequence is TGTGCCAGCAGTTTAGGTAGCTGGAGCTCCTACGAGCAGTACTTC.

CDR3 amino acids: CAITLGGTSGNTIYF. CDR3 DNA sequence: TGTGCCATCACCCTCGGGGGAACCTCTGGAAACACCATATATTTT. This rearrangement joins TRBV7-6 to TRBJ1-3, with D maybe TRBD1 (5 bases). The CDR3 runs to 15 residues. V lost 10 bases, J lost 0 bases, and 16 bases lay in between. Looked up from germline, CDR1 is SGHVS and CDR2 is FNYEAQ.

This clone appeared once. The J gene is TRBJ2-2, the V gene TRBV2; a weak D match, TRBD2 (5 bases). The CDR3 extends over 12 amino acids. Germline V gives CDR1 SNHLY, CDR2 FYNNEI. V lost 5 bases to trimming and J lost 7 bases, with 8 bases between them. The CDR3 sequence is CASSQEVGELFF. In nucleotides, the CDR3 is TGTGCCAGCAGTCAGGAGGTCGGGGAGCTGTTTTTT.

The rearrangement links TRBV10-1 to TRBJ2-1; no clear D gene. CDR1 and CDR2 from the germline V gene are WNHNN and SYGVQD (reference sequence). With 3 bases removed from V and 3 bases from J, the gap between germline ends came to 12 bases. There are 15 residues in the CDR3. The CDR3 reads CASSDGRHIYNEQFF. CDR3 in DNA: TGCGCCAGCAGTGACGGCAGGCATATCTACAATGAGCAGTTCTTC.

The rearrangement uses TRBV7-9 and TRBJ2-7; TRBD1 matches 8 bases. The junction had 12 bases not matched to a gene; V was cut back by 5 bases and J by 3 bases. The CDR3 is 16 amino acids. Per the germline V gene, CDR1 is SEHNR and CDR2 is FQNEAQ (reference sequence). CDR3: CASSVTGTGVFYEQYF. The CDR3, as DNA: TGTGCCAGCAGCGTTACCGGGACAGGAGTTTTCTACGAGCAGTACTTC.

This clone was recorded once. The J gene is TRBJ2-7, the V gene TRBV7-9; 14 bases are shared with TRBD2. The J segment lost 4 bases and the V segment lost 6 bases, leaving 5 bases of the junction unmatched. The germline V gene has CDR1 SEHNR and CDR2 FQNEAQ (reference sequence). This CDR3 is built from 15 residues. The CDR3 loop reads CASSRTSGRWYEQYF. CDR3 nucleotides: TGTGCCAGCAGTCGGACTAGCGGGAGGTGGTACGAGCAGTACTTC. Combining the CDR3 with reference TRBV7-9 and TRBJ2-7 gives the whole variable domain DTGVSQNPRHKITKRGQNVTFRCDPISEHNRLYWYRQTLGQGPEFLTYFQNEAQLEKSRLLSDRFSAERPKGSFSTLEIQRTEQGDSAMYLCASSRTSGRWYEQYFGPGTRLTVT.

The chain uses TRBV27 and TRBJ2-7, with TRBD2 matching 9 bases. The junction had 4 bases not matched to a gene; V was cut back by 5 bases and J by 2 bases. The CDR3 loop spans 14 amino acids. Germline V gives CDR1 MNHEY, CDR2 SMNVEV (reference sequence). The CDR3 protein is CASSRASGAYEQYF. The DNA for the CDR3 is TGTGCCAGCAGTAGGGCTAGCGGGGCCTACGAGCAGTACTTC.

The chain combines TRBV24-1 with TRBJ2-2, with TRBD2 matching 10 bases. The CDR3 is 16 amino acids. From germline, CDR1 is KGHDR and CDR2 SFDVKD. V lost 4 bases, J lost 3 bases, and 4 bases stayed unmatched. CDR3 loop: CATSDLAGGHTGELFF. The CDR3 nucleotides are TGTGCCACCAGTGACTTAGCGGGAGGTCACACCGGGGAGCTGTTTTTT.

The chain uses TRBV15 and TRBJ2-7, with 7 bases lining up with TRBD2. The CDR3 runs to 14 residues. From germline, CDR1 is LNHNV and CDR2 YYDKDF (reference sequence). After removal of 0 bases from V and 2 bases from J, the junction contained 1 base not matched to a gene. The CDR3 region is CATSRERGAYEQYF. In DNA form, the CDR3 reads TGTGCCACCAGCAGAGAACGGGGGGCCTACGAGCAGTACTTC.

The J gene is TRBJ1-6, the V gene TRBV6-5, with 10 bases lining up with TRBD1. The CDR3 length is 15 residues. Germline V gene data show CDR1 as MNHEY and CDR2 as SVGAGI. V was clipped by 6 bases and J by 9 bases; unmatched bases: 8. The CDR3 loop is CASSRRDRGSSPLHF. Written as DNA, the CDR3 is TGTGCCAGCAGCCGAAGGGACAGGGGAAGTTCACCCCTCCACTTT.

The genes are TRBV3-1 (or the pseudogene TRBV3-2) and TRBJ2-7; TRBD2 matches 9 bases. J gave up 7 bases and V 2 bases, and 9 bases lay outside the gene matches. Germline V gene sequence: CDR1 LGHDT, CDR2 YNNKEL (reference sequence). The CDR3 totals 15 residues. DNA of the CDR3: TGTGCCAGCAGCCAATCGATAGGGCTAGCGGGAGAGCAGTACTTC. Amino acid sequence: CASSQSIGLAGEQYF.

The chain recombines TRBV5-6 with TRBJ1-5; perhaps TRBD1 as D (6 bases). Germline lookup yields CDR1 SGHDT and CDR2 YYEEEE. The V gene lost 0 bases and the J gene lost 6 bases, with 13 bases spanning the gap. The CDR3 has 15 amino acids. CDR3 in amino acids: CASSLGRGAGQPQHF. CDR3 in DNA: TGTGCCAGCAGCTTGGGGAGGGGGGCTGGTCAGCCCCAGCATTTT.